This T cell receptor beta chain was observed in a study of T cells in Graves' hyperthyroidism and ophthalmopathy. General study points: Ophthalmopathy was identified by the model a median roughly 6.5 months ahead of onset. Most expanded thyroid clonotypes above 0.001 also appeared in blood.

Each diagnosis was grounded in clinical symptoms, serum thyroxine and TRAb, thyroid ultrasound, and orbital computed tomography. Out of more than 8 ml of fresh peripheral blood came the PBMCs. The ends lost 5 bases at V and 5 bases at J; junction bases unmatched: 7. This CDR3 has 15 residues. CDR1 and CDR2 from the germline V gene are SEHNR and FQNEAQ (reference sequence). This clonotype has at least ten counts. Antigen: not known. Researchers amplified the TCR beta CDR3 regions from RNA transcripts. The HTBI primer set served for first-round RT-PCR of the TCR CDR3. MiXCR, run by TCRdb on the multiplex PCR reads, gives a single entry per CDR3 protein. The data show 350,000 to 400,000 distinct CDR3 sequences, approximately 15% seen once.

The sequencing sample was made of blood. The chain employs TRBV7-9 and TRBJ1-2; 11 bases are a match to TRBD1. The sequence was obtained from a woman in her fifties or sixties with Graves' hyperthyroidism. The DNA for the CDR3 is TGTGCCAGCAGCAGACGGGACAGGGGGACTTATGGCTACACCTTC. The encoded protein is CASSRRDRGTYGYTF.